These 4 T cell receptor beta chains originate from one sample sequenced in a study of regulatory T cells in long-lasting Graves disease. Building of the TCR beta libraries involved iRepertoire HTBI primers and Arm-PCR of CDR3 regions. TCRdb called the multiplex PCR reads again in MiXCR, with one record for every CDR3 protein. In the table there are some 370,000 distinct CDR3 sequences, approximately 25% of which are singletons. The time point here: persistent/refractory GD, antithyroid drugs over 5 years with positive TRAb. The TCR library was prepared using RNA isolated from PBMCs. This specimen was peripheral blood mononuclear cells (PBMCs), taken when the disease was refractory, from a patient treated with antithyroid drugs. The receptor set was obtained from a woman between 40 and 55 years old with Graves disease.

The rearrangement links TRBV20-1 to TRBJ1-1; the D gene is possibly TRBD1 (6 bases). Trimming took 4 bases from V and 0 from J, leaving 12 bases between them. CDR3 length: 14 amino acids. Looked up from germline, CDR1 is DFQATT and CDR2 is SNEGSKA (reference sequence). The CDR3, as DNA: TGCAGTGCTAAGGGGGGGACACTGAACACTGAAGCTTTCTTT. This codes for CSAKGGTLNTEAFF.

The CDR3 nucleotides are TGTGCCAGCAGACCAGACAGGGGATCGTACGAGCAGTACTTC. Its protein is CASRPDRGSYEQYF. The J gene is TRBJ2-7, the V gene TRBV13, with 8 nucleotides matching TRBD1. The CDR3 loop spans 14 amino acids. The germline gives CDR1 PRHDT, CDR2 FYEKMQ (reference sequence). J was trimmed by 4 bases and V by 6 bases; bases with no gene match: 8.

CDR3 DNA sequence: TGTGCCAGCAGCTTACTTGAGAGTAGTGGTTGGCAAGCTTTCTTT. It yields the protein CASSLLESSGWQAFF. The V gene is TRBV7-8, the J gene TRBJ1-1; no clear D. The germline gives CDR1 SGHVS, CDR2 FQNEAQ. The length of the CDR3 is 15 residues. V lost 2 bases and J lost 9, with 19 bases in between.

This clonotype was seen repeatedly, ten times or more. This chain links TRBV20-1 with TRBJ2-7; TRBD1 matches at 11 bases. Germline CDR1 reads DFQATT; CDR2 reads SNEGSKA (reference sequence). There are 13 residues in the CDR3. V was clipped by 8 bases and J by 6 bases; unmatched bases: 9. This chain's CDR3 is CSPKGDRGSEQYF. The CDR3 region has the DNA TGCAGTCCGAAGGGGGACAGGGGGTCCGAGCAGTACTTC.